This T cell receptor (beta chain) was recorded in a study of blood T cell repertoires in COVID-19. In the authors' methods: The authors estimated nucleated cell counts from reference gene primer amplification. Data came from immunoSEQ multiplex PCR; TCRdb stores just in-frame clones and leaves some out. Clone size and the V and J calls come from that table; the DNA yielded D and trimming. This sample has about 180,000 clones, with approximately 85% found just once. The material sequenced was peripheral blood. The clonotype comes from a human donor with active or convalescent COVID-19. The donor label of this sample is uncertain.

The CDR3 loop reads CARDKIAGGETQYF. The CDR3 DNA is TGTGCCAGAGATAAGATAGCGGGAGGAGAGACCCAGTACTTC. The chain is built from TRBV7-9 and TRBJ2-5; 10 nucleotides line up with TRBD2. Losses at the gene ends were 9 bases for V and 4 bases for J; bases not matched to a gene: 8. CDR1 and CDR2 from the germline V gene are SEHNR and FQNEAQ (reference sequence). The CDR3 consists of 14 residues.